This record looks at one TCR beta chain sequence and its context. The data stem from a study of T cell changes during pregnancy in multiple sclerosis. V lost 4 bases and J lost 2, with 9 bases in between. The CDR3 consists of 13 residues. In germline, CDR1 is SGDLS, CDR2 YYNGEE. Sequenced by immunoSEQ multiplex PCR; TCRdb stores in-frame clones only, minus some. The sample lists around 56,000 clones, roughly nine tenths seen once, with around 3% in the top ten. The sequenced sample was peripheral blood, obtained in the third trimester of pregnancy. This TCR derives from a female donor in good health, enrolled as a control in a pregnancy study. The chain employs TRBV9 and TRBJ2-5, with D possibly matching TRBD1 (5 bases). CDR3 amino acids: CASSPGIQETQYF. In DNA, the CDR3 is TGTGCCAGCAGCCCAGGGATTCAAGAGACCCAGTACTTC.